These 7 T cell receptor beta chains were all obtained from the same sample, sequenced in a study of blood T cell repertoires in COVID-19. The assay was immunoSEQ multiplex PCR, and TCRdb's table has in-frame clones only and misses some. The table has over 200,000 clones, 80% to 85% seen once; the top ten hold about 4.5%. Input material: peripheral blood. The receptors were sampled from a man aged 45-60 years with active or convalescent COVID-19.

This rearrangement joins TRBV29-1 to TRBJ2-3, with 8 bases that match TRBD2. CDR1 SQVTM and CDR2 ANQGSEA come from the germline V gene. The CDR3 is made up of 18 amino acids. Losses at the gene ends were 3 bases for V and 2 bases for J; bases not matched to a gene: 16. The CDR3 protein is CSVEGYSSSGIITDTQYF. For the CDR3, the DNA is TGCAGCGTTGAGGGGTATAGCAGTAGCGGGATAATCACAGATACGCAGTATTTT.

This chain uses TRBV30 with TRBJ1-3; TRBD1 matches 8 bases. Germline CDR1 GTSNPN, CDR2 SVGIG (reference sequence). This CDR3 has 16 residues. With V trimmed by 2 bases and J by 2 bases, 8 bases remained unmatched. CDR3 DNA: TGTGCCTGGAGTCCAGGGGGCGCCTGGGCTGGAAACACCATATATTTT. As protein: CAWSPGGAWAGNTIYF.

The V and J genes are TRBV18 and TRBJ2-7, with TRBD1 identical over 8 bases. The length of the CDR3 is 15 residues. CDR1 and CDR2 from the germline V gene are KGHSH and LQKENI. Trimming took 2 bases from V and 5 from J; bases not matched to a gene: 8. CDR3: CASSPGATGDHEQYF. CDR3 DNA sequence: TGTGCCAGCTCACCAGGGGCGACAGGGGACCACGAGCAGTACTTC.

There are a few counts of this clone. The V gene is TRBV3-1 (or the pseudogene TRBV3-2), the J gene TRBJ1-1; TRBD1 agrees at 7 bases. V dropped 4 bases and J dropped 13; count of bases not matched to a gene: 9. The V gene's germline CDR1 is LGHDT and CDR2 YNNKEL (reference sequence). The CDR3 sequence is 12 residues long. The DNA for the CDR3 is TGTGCCAGCAGCCTGCGACAGGGCCAGGGTTTCTTT. Translated: CASSLRQGQGFF.

This chain connects TRBV7-9 to TRBJ1-1; D might be TRBD1 (6 bases). From germline, CDR1 is SEHNR and CDR2 FQNEAQ (reference sequence). The CDR3 consists of 12 residues. Trimming removed 1 base from V and 7 bases from J, with 7 bases in between. The DNA of the CDR3 is TGTGCCAGCAGCTTAGGGACAGTTGAAGCTTTCTTT. Its protein product is CASSLGTVEAFF. Filled out from reference TRBV7-9 and TRBJ1-1, the complete variable domain reads DTGVSQNPRHKITKRGQNVTFRCDPISEHNRLYWYRQTLGQGPEFLTYFQNEAQLEKSRLLSDRFSAERPKGSFSTLEIQRTEQGDSAMYLCASSLGTVEAFFGQGTRLTVV.

This clone came up once. The J gene is TRBJ2-3, the V gene TRBV24-1, with D maybe TRBD1 (5 bases). The CDR3 has 14 residues. V lost 3 bases, J lost 4 bases, and 10 bases lay in between. Germline V lookup: CDR1 KGHDR, CDR2 SFDVKD. Here the CDR3 DNA reads TGTGCCACCAGTGATGTACAAGGGGCAGATACGCAGTATTTT. Amino acid sequence: CATSDVQGADTQYF.

The V gene is TRBV24-1, the J gene TRBJ2-2; 7 bases map to TRBD1. The ends lost 3 bases at V and 6 bases at J; junction bases unmatched: 9. CDR3 size: 16 residues. Germline CDR1 reads KGHDR; CDR2 reads SFDVKD. The CDR3 sequence: CATSDRTGQNPGELFF. DNA of the CDR3: TGTGCCACCAGTGATAGGACAGGTCAAAATCCCGGGGAGCTGTTTTTT.